A single sample gave rise to the 25 T cell receptor beta chains below, sequenced in a study of cytomegalovirus exposure and HLA in healthy donors. The PCR made use of 60 Vbeta and 13 Jbeta primers. Measured with immunoSEQ multiplex PCR; TCRdb has only the in-frame clones, and not every one. The data contain 130,000 to 150,000 clones, roughly three quarters of them seen just once; the ten biggest clones take up around 2.9%. The sample was PBMCs. These receptors were collected from a female donor in good health and CMV-seronegative.

The gene calls are TRBV28 and TRBJ1-1; tentative D call: TRBD1 (5 bases). There are 15 residues in the CDR3. Trimming took off 2 bases at V and 3 bases at J, with 13 bases between the two ends. Germline-derived CDR1 and CDR2 are MDHEN and SYDVKM. The chain's CDR3 is CASSLLSRGDTEAFF. CDR3 bases: TGTGCCAGCAGTTTACTCTCCCGGGGGGACACTGAAGCTTTCTTT.

The chain is built from TRBV7-8 and TRBJ2-1; TRBD2 agrees at 8 bases. The CDR3 length is 17 residues. The V segment lost 5 bases and the J segment 10 bases; nucleotides outside the gene matches: 19. From germline, CDR1 is SGHVS and CDR2 FQNEAQ. CDR3 DNA sequence: TGTGCCAGCAGCCGCAGACCCCCCGCGGGGGGCACGGGAGAGCAGTTCTTC. Translation gives CASSRRPPAGGTGEQFF.

As regards this clone: It is likely a read error, because the conserved phenylalanine at the end of the CDR3 is missing. The rearrangement links TRBV5-4 to TRBJ2-7; 9 bases are a match to TRBD1. CDR3 length: 16 residues. Trimming cost V 4 bases and J 2 bases; bases outside gene matches: 10. From germline, CDR1 is SGHNT and CDR2 YYREEE (reference sequence). In DNA, the CDR3 is TGTGCCAGCAGCAAGACCGGGACAGGGCTCCCCTACGAGCAGTACTCC. The encoded protein is CASSKTGTGLPYEQYS.

The rearrangement uses TRBV2 and TRBJ1-1; D unresolved. The CDR3 is 9 residues long. V lost 8 bases and J lost 10, with 8 bases in between. CDR1 is SNHLY and CDR2 is FYNNEI in the germline V gene. The CDR3 nucleotides read TGTGCCAGCCGTCAGGCAGCTTTCTTT. Residues: CASRQAAFF.

The genes are TRBV30 and TRBJ2-2; the D gene is possibly TRBD1 (6 bases). The CDR3 length is 14 residues. Trimming shortened V by 1 base and J by 6 bases, and 12 bases separated the two germline ends. Germline values: CDR1 GTSNPN, CDR2 SVGIG (reference sequence). CDR3: CAWSGEGDPGELFF. The CDR3 DNA reads as TGTGCCTGGAGTGGAGAGGGGGACCCCGGGGAGCTGTTTTTT.

The DNA for the CDR3 is TGTGCCATCCTTCCACAGGGGAGCACTGAAGCTTTCTTT. Translating it yields CAILPQGSTEAFF. The V gene is TRBV10-3, the J gene TRBJ1-1, with 7 bases identical to TRBD1. This CDR3 comprises 13 residues. Germline V gene data show CDR1 as ENHRY and CDR2 as SYGVKD. The junction had 7 bases not matched to a gene; V was cut back by 8 bases and J by 4 bases.

The V gene is TRBV6-6, the J gene TRBJ2-7, with 9 bases that match TRBD1. The CDR3 contains 15 residues. Germline assignment: CDR1 MNHNY and CDR2 SVGAGI (reference sequence). Unmatched junction bases numbered 2, after V lost 0 bases and J lost 2 bases. CDR3 loop: CASSYSGQGPYEQYF. The CDR3 coding sequence is TGTGCCAGCAGTTACTCGGGACAGGGTCCCTACGAGCAGTACTTC.

The chain carries TRBV19 and TRBJ2-7; D may be TRBD1 (5 bases). The V end lost 1 base, the J end lost 3 bases, and 13 bases lay between the germline ends. Germline CDR1 is LNHDA and CDR2 is SQIVND (reference sequence). The length of the CDR3 is 15 residues. The CDR3 nucleotides are TGTGCCAGTAGTATAGGGGGCGACATCATCTACGAGCAGTACTTC. This translates into CASSIGGDIIYEQYF.

The chain is built from TRBV18 and TRBJ2-1; 9 bases agree with TRBD1. Germline V lookup: CDR1 KGHSH, CDR2 LQKENI. The CDR3 is made up of 16 amino acids. V lost 6 bases to trimming and J lost 8 bases; unmatched junction nucleotides: 14. DNA of the CDR3: TGTGCCAGCTCCCTAACGCGATTGGACAGGGGTGATGAGCAGTTCTTC. Its protein is CASSLTRLDRGDEQFF.

This clone was seen a single time. The rearrangement uses TRBV7-2 and TRBJ1-5; 9 nucleotides agree with TRBD1. V dropped 5 bases and J dropped 3; count of bases not matched to a gene: 8. The CDR3 runs to 16 residues. From germline, CDR1 is SGHTA and CDR2 FQGNSA. The chain's CDR3 is CASSAGTGTVNQPQHF. The CDR3 DNA is TGTGCCAGCAGCGCCGGGACAGGGACGGTCAATCAGCCCCAGCATTTT.

The chain uses TRBV7-2 and TRBJ1-2; 7 bases map to TRBD1. J lost 4 bases, V lost 4 bases, and 12 bases had no gene match. CDR3 length: 16 residues. Per germline, CDR1 SGHTA and CDR2 FQGNSA. The CDR3 coding sequence is TGTGCCAGCAGCTCCCATCGGACAGGTTCAACCTATGGCTACACCTTC. It is translated as CASSSHRTGSTYGYTF.

This clone came up once. The chain uses TRBV14 and TRBJ2-6; weak D call: TRBD2 (5 bases). Germline loops: CDR1 SGHDN, CDR2 FVKESK. The CDR3 totals 17 residues. V lost 1 base and J 0 bases, leaving 10 bases between the germline ends. CDR3 DNA sequence: TGTGCCAGCAGCCAAGTGGGCGGAGGCTCTGGGGCCAACGTCCTGACTTTC. Amino acids: CASSQVGGGSGANVLTF.

The count of this clone is one. Germline is not matched at one junction end, which may reflect a read error. The chain carries TRBV6-1 and TRBJ1-2; 8 nucleotides match TRBD1. The CDR3 loop spans 14 amino acids. Germline V gene lookup returns CDR1 MNHNS and CDR2 SASEGT. The DNA of the CDR3 is TGTGCCAGCGGATTGGGACAGGCGCGCTATGGCTACCCCTTC. Translating it yields CASGLGQARYGYPF.

The chain employs TRBV14 and TRBJ1-2; D is possibly TRBD1 (5 bases). The CDR3 consists of 15 residues. From germline, CDR1 is SGHDN and CDR2 FVKESK. The V gene lost 1 base and the J gene lost 3 bases, with 12 bases spanning the gap. CDR3 nucleotide sequence: TGTGCCAGCAGCCAAGTAAAGGGGAACTACTATGGCTACACCTTC. Translation gives CASSQVKGNYYGYTF.

V and J are TRBV14 and TRBJ2-5, with D unresolved. CDR1 and CDR2 from the germline V gene are SGHDN and FVKESK. The CDR3 loop spans 14 amino acids. Trimming left V 0 bases short and J 5 bases short, with 10 bases between. CDR3 DNA sequence: TGTGCCAGCAGCCAAGAGGCGGTGTGGGAGACCCAGTACTTC. Its translation is CASSQEAVWETQYF.

V gene TRBV9 combines with J gene TRBJ2-4, with D perhaps TRBD2 (6 bases). The CDR3 totals 14 residues. CDR1 and CDR2 from the germline V gene are SGDLS and YYNGEE. V lost 3 bases and J lost 4, with 11 bases in between. CDR3 DNA: TGTGCCAGCAGCGGGGGTGGGGGGAAAAACATTCAGTACTTC. Residues: CASSGGGGKNIQYF. Variable domain in full (rest from reference TRBV9 and TRBJ2-4): DSGVTQTPKHLITATGQRVTLRCSPRSGDLSVYWYQQSLDQGLQFLIQYYNGEERAKGNILERFSAQQFPDLHSELNLSSLELGDSALYFCASSGGGGKNIQYFGAGTRLSVL.

The chain links TRBV6-6 to TRBJ2-3, with D perhaps TRBD1 (6 bases). CDR1 is MNHNY and CDR2 is SVGAGI in the germline V gene (reference sequence). V shed 6 bases and J shed 1 base, with 14 bases lying between them. The CDR3 covers 15 residues. This chain's CDR3 is CASSSGVPGTDTQYF. CDR3 nucleotides: TGTGCCAGCAGCTCAGGGGTACCCGGCACAGATACGCAGTATTTT.

The chain recombines TRBV15 with TRBJ2-7; 11 bases line up with TRBD2. The CDR3 loop spans 15 amino acids. The V gene's germline CDR1 is LNHNV and CDR2 YYDKDF (reference sequence). V was clipped by 6 bases and J by 0 bases; unmatched bases: 4. DNA of the CDR3: TGTGCCACCAGTCGGGGGACTAGCGGCTCCTACGAGCAGTACTTC. Translated, it gives CATSRGTSGSYEQYF.

The chain has TRBV6-1 and TRBJ1-3; D gene ambiguous. V gave up 3 bases and J gave up 0 bases, with 12 bases separating them. This CDR3 region has 16 residues. Looked up from germline, CDR1 is MNHNS and CDR2 is SASEGT. CDR3 residues: CASSEQPSSSGNTIYF. The CDR3 DNA reads TGTGCCAGCAGTGAGCAACCTTCGAGCTCTGGAAACACCATATATTTT.

Concerning this clone: Compared with germline, one end of the junction differs, possibly owing to a read error. J is TRBJ1-2 and V is TRBV28, with 9 bases identical to TRBD1. Germline CDR1 MDHEN, CDR2 SYDVKM. This CDR3 has 14 residues. As DNA, the CDR3 is TGTGCCAGCAGCACAGGGGGCGCAAACTATGGCTACCCCTTC. Residues: CASSTGGANYGYPF.

The CDR3, as DNA: TGTGCCAGCTCACCGTCCACAGGGGTGAACACTGAAGCTTTCTTT. This codes for CASSPSTGVNTEAFF. The chain carries TRBV18 and TRBJ1-1, with 7 bases matching TRBD1. V was pared by 3 bases and J by 0 bases, with 4 bases of the junction left unmatched. The germline CDR1 and CDR2 sequences are KGHSH and LQKENI. This CDR3 has 15 amino acids. Full variable domain (missing parts from reference TRBV18 and TRBJ1-1): NAGVMQNPRHLVRRRGQEARLRCSPMKGHSHVYWYRQLPEEGLKFMVYLQKENIIDESGMPKERFSAEFPKEGPSILRIQQVVRGDSAAYFCASSPSTGVNTEAFFGQGTRLTVV.

This clone was found a few times. This sequence joins TRBV21-1 and TRBJ1-4; no check of the table's D call, TRBD1, against the DNA was made. TRBV21-1 is termed a pseudogene. This CDR3 region has 16 residues. CDR3 sequence: CASSKQSKGPVEKLFF. As DNA, the CDR3 is TGTGCCAGCAGCAAACAGTCAAAGGGGCCGGTTGAAAAACTGTTTTTT.

The V and J genes are TRBV5-4 and TRBJ2-2, with TRBD2 identical over 8 bases. The CDR3 sequence is 18 residues long. Germline CDR1 SGHNT, CDR2 YYREEE (reference sequence). After removal of 10 bases from V and 3 bases from J, the junction contained 20 bases not matched to a gene. CDR3 protein: CAWPPRPGGQGDTGELFF. The CDR3 nucleotides read TGTGCCTGGCCTCCTCGCCCGGGGGGGCAGGGAGACACCGGGGAGCTGTTTTTT.

V usage is TRBV27 and J usage is TRBJ2-5, with a tentative D call TRBD1 (5 bases). V was trimmed by 5 bases and J by 2 bases, leaving 9 bases between them. Per the germline V gene, CDR1 is MNHEY and CDR2 is SMNVEV (reference sequence). The CDR3 extends over 13 amino acids. CDR3 sequence reads: CASSPGWQETQYF. CDR3 sequence (DNA): TGTGCCAGCAGTCCAGGGTGGCAAGAGACCCAGTACTTC.

This rearrangement joins TRBV28 to TRBJ1-4; TRBD1 aligns across 7 bases. CDR1 and CDR2 (germline): MDHEN, SYDVKM. J was trimmed by 3 bases and V by 6 bases; bases with no gene match: 10. This CDR3 has 16 residues. CDR3 sequence reads: CASSRPWQGANEKLFF. In DNA, the CDR3 is TGTGCCAGCAGCCGACCGTGGCAGGGGGCTAATGAAAAACTGTTTTTT.